The 12 T cell receptor beta chains given below trace back to one sample, sequenced in a study of T cell responses to AZD1222 COVID-19 vaccine. Method: immunoSEQ multiplex PCR; TCRdb's copy keeps in-frame clones and lacks some. The table records about 94,000 clones, roughly 85% of them present only once. This material consisted of peripheral blood, taken 28 days after the second AZD1222 dose. The receptors derive from an adult who received the AZD1222 COVID-19 vaccine.

The chain links TRBV5-1 to TRBJ2-1, with D possibly called TRBD1 or TRBD2 (6 bases each). Germline V gene data show CDR1 as SGHRS and CDR2 as YFSETQ. V was shortened by 0 bases and J by 1 base, with 17 bases between the two germline ends. The CDR3 covers 18 residues. The CDR3 region is CASSLGLGGRLSYNEQFF. CDR3 in DNA: TGCGCCAGCAGCTTGGGGTTGGGGGGCCGTCTTTCCTACAATGAGCAGTTCTTC.

The rearrangement joins TRBV7-9 to TRBJ2-1; tentatively, D is TRBD1 or TRBD2 (5 bases each). V shed 0 bases and J shed 10 bases, with 16 bases lying between them. CDR1 SEHNR and CDR2 FQNEAQ come from the germline V gene (reference sequence). The CDR3 is made up of 15 amino acids. The CDR3 DNA reads as TGTGCCAGCAGCTTAGCGTCAGGGCTAGCTCTCGAGCAGTTCTTC. Translating gives CASSLASGLALEQFF. Based on the CDR3 plus reference TRBV7-9 and TRBJ2-1, the full variable domain is DTGVSQNPRHKITKRGQNVTFRCDPISEHNRLYWYRQTLGQGPEFLTYFQNEAQLEKSRLLSDRFSAERPKGSFSTLEIQRTEQGDSAMYLCASSLASGLALEQFFGPGTRLTVL.

This clone has more than one count but fewer than ten. The gene calls are TRBV3-1 (or the pseudogene TRBV3-2) and TRBJ2-4; 7 bases are a match to TRBD2. Germline V gene sequence: CDR1 LGHDT, CDR2 YNNKEL (reference sequence). V was clipped by 4 bases and J by 8 bases; unmatched bases: 11. The length of the CDR3 is 15 residues. The DNA of the CDR3 is TGTGCCAGCAGCCTCCCGGCGGGGGAGCGGGACATTCAGTACTTC. It encodes CASSLPAGERDIQYF.

This clone was counted a single time. The CDR3 reads CASSLDGQAYEQYF. The DNA of the CDR3 is TGCGCCAGCAGCTTGGACGGCCAGGCCTACGAGCAGTACTTC. The genes are TRBV5-1 and TRBJ2-7, with unresolved D. Trimming removed 0 bases from V and 2 bases from J, with 9 bases in between. From germline, CDR1 is SGHRS and CDR2 YFSETQ. CDR3 length equals 14 residues.

V is TRBV19 and J is TRBJ1-5; D may be TRBD1 (5 bases). CDR1 LNHDA and CDR2 SQIVND come from the germline V gene (reference sequence). CDR3 length: 15 residues. V was shortened by 1 base and J by 1 base, with 8 bases between the two germline ends. The CDR3 DNA follows: TGTGCCAGTAGTATAGTACGGACAAGCAATCAGCCCCAGCATTTT. Protein: CASSIVRTSNQPQHF.

This sequence joins TRBV30 and TRBJ1-3; D not certain. With 0 bases removed from V and 4 bases from J, the gap between germline ends came to 16 bases. The CDR3 runs to 16 residues. Germline V gene sequence: CDR1 GTSNPN, CDR2 SVGIG (reference sequence). The CDR3 sequence is CAWSVLSRMSGNTIYF. The CDR3, as DNA: TGTGCCTGGAGTGTACTCAGCAGGATGTCGGGAAACACCATATATTTT.

The CDR3 protein is CASSPGPNTEAFF. Written as DNA, the CDR3 is TGTGCCAGCAGCCCGGGACCCAACACTGAAGCTTTCTTT. The chain links TRBV13 to TRBJ1-1, with a tentative D call TRBD1 (5 bases). This CDR3 comprises 13 residues. V gave up 5 bases and J gave up 2 bases, with 9 bases separating them. CDR1 is PRHDT and CDR2 is FYEKMQ in the germline V gene (reference sequence). The full variable domain, its missing parts supplied by reference TRBV13 and TRBJ1-1, is AAGVIQSPRHLIKEKRETATLKCYPIPRHDTVYWYQQGPGQDPQFLISFYEKMQSDKGSIPDRFSAQQFSDYHSELNMSSLELGDSALYFCASSPGPNTEAFFGQGTRLTVV.

The rearrangement links TRBV3-1 (or the pseudogene TRBV3-2) to TRBJ1-6; unclear D gene. The germline V gene encodes CDR1 LGHDT and CDR2 YNNKEL (reference sequence). This CDR3 contains 15 residues. The ends were cut back, 1 base at V and 7 bases at J, with 11 bases in the middle. Written as DNA, the CDR3 is TGTGCCAGCAGCCAAGTGGCAGCACCGAATTCACCCCTCCACTTT. This encodes CASSQVAAPNSPLHF.

The chain is built from TRBV19 and TRBJ2-3; D not certain. V was cut by 3 bases and J by 10 bases, with 14 bases left in between. The CDR3 extends over 13 amino acids. Looked up from germline, CDR1 is LNHDA and CDR2 is SQIVND (reference sequence). In nucleotides, the CDR3 is TGTGCCAGTAGTATTCGGTCTGCCTTCTCGCAGTATTTT. It encodes CASSIRSAFSQYF. Combining the CDR3 with reference TRBV19 and TRBJ2-3 gives the whole variable domain DGGITQSPKYLFRKEGQNVTLSCEQNLNHDAMYWYRQDPGQGLRLIYYSQIVNDFQKGDIAEGYSVSREKKESFPLTVTSAQKNPTAFYLCASSIRSAFSQYFGPGTRLTVL.

The count of this clone is one. The chain carries TRBV2 and TRBJ1-5; TRBD1 aligns across 8 bases. Germline CDR1 reads SNHLY; CDR2 reads FYNNEI. The junction had 4 bases not matched to a gene; V was cut back by 2 bases and J by 7 bases. This CDR3 region has 14 residues. The CDR3 DNA reads as TGTGCCAGCAGTGAAAACAGGGGGGGCCAGCCCCAGCATTTT. Protein sequence: CASSENRGGQPQHF.

V gene TRBV4-1 combines with J gene TRBJ2-5; TRBD1 matches 9 bases. Germline V gene lookup returns CDR1 MGHRA and CDR2 YSYEKL. With 3 bases clipped from V and 5 bases from J, the junction kept 13 bases outside the gene matches. The CDR3 has 17 residues. The CDR3, as DNA: TGCGCCAGCAGCCACGAAGCCGGGACAGGGAGGGGGGAGACCCAGTACTTC. Amino acid sequence: CASSHEAGTGRGETQYF.

The genes are TRBV7-3 and TRBJ2-3; D not resolved. Germline V lookup: CDR1 SGHTA, CDR2 FQGTGA. This CDR3 region has 14 residues. Deletions cut 3 bases from V and 4 bases from J, with 11 bases between. CDR3 loop: CASSFSRASDTQYF. DNA of the CDR3: TGTGCCAGCAGCTTTAGTCGTGCATCAGATACGCAGTATTTT.